A single sample gave rise to the 31 T cell receptor beta chains below, sequenced in a study of blood T cell repertoires in COVID-19. The table came from immunoSEQ multiplex PCR; TCRdb's copy has only in-frame clones and leaves some out. The sample consists of about 300,000 clones, about 83% of them appearing once. Sequencing used peripheral blood. The receptors here all came from a woman aged 45 to 65 with acute or convalescent COVID-19.

The chain joins TRBV7-9 to TRBJ2-5; tentatively, D is TRBD2 (6 bases). Trimming cost V 5 bases and J 2 bases, with 15 bases left between them. The germline gives CDR1 SEHNR, CDR2 FQNEAQ (reference sequence). The CDR3 consists of 15 residues. The CDR3 DNA sequence: TGTGCCAGCAGCCTATGGCGGGGCACACAAGAGACCCAGTACTTC. Protein: CASSLWRGTQETQYF.

Points on this clone: The sample holds other DNA sequences that translate to the same CDR3. The V gene is TRBV30, the J gene TRBJ1-5; possibly TRBD1 for D (5 bases). This CDR3 comprises 13 residues. Germline V gives CDR1 GTSNPN, CDR2 SVGIG (reference sequence). Trimming left V 2 bases short and J 4 bases short, with 9 bases between. CDR3 nucleotides: TGTGCCTGGAGTTTAAGGGGAAATCAGCCCCAGCATTTT. It specifies CAWSLRGNQPQHF.

The rearrangement links TRBV2 to TRBJ1-1; D is uncertain. Trimming pared 3 bases from V and 1 base from J, leaving 6 bases between. Germline assignment: CDR1 SNHLY and CDR2 FYNNEI. This CDR3 region has 13 residues. CDR3 sequence reads: CASSERENTEAFF. The DNA of the CDR3 is TGTGCCAGCAGTGAGAGGGAGAACACTGAAGCTTTCTTT.

The genes are TRBV5-4 and TRBJ1-1; the D gene is possibly TRBD1 (5 bases). V was cut by 6 bases and J by 11 bases, with 14 bases left in between. Looked up from germline, CDR1 is SGHNT and CDR2 is YYREEE (reference sequence). The CDR3 extends over 11 amino acids. CDR3 DNA: TGTGCCAGCATCGGGACTATGTCTGCTTTCTTT. Translating it yields CASIGTMSAFF.

The genes are TRBV9 and TRBJ2-1; the match to TRBD1 covers 11 bases. The junction had 10 bases not matched to a gene; V was cut back by 6 bases and J by 5 bases. The CDR3 has 16 amino acids. Germline assignment: CDR1 SGDLS and CDR2 YYNGEE. The CDR3 here is CASNGDRGGINNEQFF. CDR3 DNA sequence: TGTGCCAGCAACGGGGACAGGGGGGGTATTAACAATGAGCAGTTCTTC.

The CDR3 nucleotides read TGTGCCAGCAGTTCCTCGGGACTAGCGGCCTACGAGCAGTACTTC. Its protein is CASSSSGLAAYEQYF. The chain couples TRBV27 to TRBJ2-7; 11 bases are a match to TRBD2. Germline V gene sequence: CDR1 MNHEY, CDR2 SMNVEV (reference sequence). The CDR3 spans 15 residues. The V gene end was trimmed by 4 bases and the J gene end by 2 bases; junction bases not matched to a gene: 4.

This chain connects TRBV25-1 to TRBJ1-6; a possible D gene is TRBD1 (5 bases). The CDR3 totals 15 residues. Trimming took 3 bases from V and 10 from J, leaving 16 bases between them. The germline CDR1 and CDR2 sequences are MGHDK and SYGVNS. DNA for the CDR3: TGTGCCAGCAGTGAGGAAGGGGCAGGTCGGTCACCCCTCCACTTT. It is translated as CASSEEGAGRSPLHF.

The chain couples TRBV19 to TRBJ2-7; 10 nucleotides match TRBD2. CDR1 and CDR2 (germline): LNHDA, SQIVND (reference sequence). This CDR3 spans 14 amino acids. The trim removed 8 bases at V and 0 bases at J, leaving 4 bases unmatched. The CDR3 reads CASRTSGSSYEQYF. In nucleotides, the CDR3 is TGTGCCAGTCGGACTAGCGGAAGCTCCTACGAGCAGTACTTC.

J is TRBJ2-7 and V is TRBV7-3; 7 nucleotides agree with TRBD1. Trimming took 5 bases from V and 0 from J; bases not matched to a gene: 4. The length of the CDR3 is 14 residues. CDR1 is SGHTA, CDR2 FQGTGA, per germline. CDR3 DNA: TGTGCCAGCAGCGCCGGGGACAGCTCCTACGAGCAGTACTTC. It yields the protein CASSAGDSSYEQYF.

In DNA, the CDR3 is TGTGCCACCGAATACCTCACCCTGGGGGACAGGGAACGGAGTGTGACCTACAATGAGCAGTTCTTC. Encoded protein: CATEYLTLGDRERSVTYNEQFF. The chain has TRBV28 and TRBJ2-1; 9 bases fit TRBD1. From germline, CDR1 is MDHEN and CDR2 SYDVKM. V lost 10 bases and J lost 2; bases outside the gene matches: 30. The CDR3 spans 22 residues.

The chain has TRBV3-1 (or the pseudogene TRBV3-2) and TRBJ1-4; D may be TRBD1 (5 bases). The CDR3 consists of 16 residues. Germline V gives CDR1 LGHDT, CDR2 YNNKEL (reference sequence). V lost 2 bases and J lost 8, with 18 bases in between. The CDR3 protein is CASSQSLGEGREKLFF. The CDR3 region has the DNA TGTGCCAGCAGCCAATCCCTTGGAGAGGGGAGGGAAAAACTGTTTTTT.

This rearrangement joins TRBV28 to TRBJ2-1; 11 nucleotides match TRBD2. The germline CDR1 and CDR2 sequences are MDHEN and SYDVKM. The J segment lost 4 bases and the V segment lost 5 bases, leaving 4 bases of the junction unmatched. This CDR3 comprises 15 residues. This CDR3 is CASSGLAGVYNEQFF. DNA of the CDR3: TGTGCCAGCAGTGGACTAGCGGGTGTTTACAATGAGCAGTTCTTC.

This chain uses TRBV7-6 with TRBJ2-3; a weak D match, TRBD2 (5 bases). There are 14 residues in the CDR3. V shed 4 bases and J shed 2 bases, with 10 bases lying between them. Germline V gene sequence: CDR1 SGHVS, CDR2 FNYEAQ. For the CDR3, the DNA is TGTGCCAGCAGCTCGCAGCGGAACACAGATACGCAGTATTTT. Protein: CASSSQRNTDTQYF.

The chain links TRBV7-3 to TRBJ2-3; TRBD2 agrees at 12 bases. The germline V gene has CDR1 SGHTA and CDR2 FQGTGA. The trim removed 4 bases at V and 0 bases at J, leaving 5 bases unmatched. The CDR3 length is 17 residues. The CDR3 spells CASSSGLAGTSTDTQYF. Written as DNA, the CDR3 is TGTGCCAGCAGCTCCGGACTAGCGGGAACTAGCACAGATACGCAGTATTTT.

The CDR3 sequence: CASSHGLAGVYEQYF. The CDR3 nucleotides read TGCGCCAGCAGCCATGGACTAGCGGGAGTCTACGAGCAGTACTTC. This chain uses TRBV4-1 with TRBJ2-7, with 13 bases fitting TRBD2. This CDR3 region has 15 residues. Germline V gives CDR1 MGHRA, CDR2 YSYEKL. V lost 3 bases, J lost 3 bases, and 2 bases stayed unmatched.

J is TRBJ2-1 and V is TRBV19; D gene uncertain. The CDR3 has 12 amino acids. Germline CDR1 LNHDA, CDR2 SQIVND (reference sequence). V lost 2 bases to trimming and J lost 4 bases, with 3 bases between them. CDR3 amino acids: CASSIPYNEQFF. The CDR3 region has the DNA TGTGCCAGTAGTATACCTTACAATGAGCAGTTCTTC.

As for this clone: The same CDR3 arises from other DNA sequences in this sample as well. The CDR3 loop reads CASSFRGNTGELFF. CDR3 in DNA: TGCGCCAGCAGTTTCAGGGGGAACACCGGGGAGCTGTTTTTT. V usage is TRBV5-1 and J usage is TRBJ2-2; a possible D gene is TRBD1 (6 bases). The CDR3 is 14 residues long. Per the germline V gene, CDR1 is SGHRS and CDR2 is YFSETQ. The V and J ends lost 5 bases and 1 base respectively, with 9 bases between them.

The V gene is TRBV10-3, the J gene TRBJ2-1, with 9 bases aligning to TRBD1. CDR1 and CDR2 (germline): ENHRY, SYGVKD. There are 15 residues in the CDR3. The trim removed 5 bases at V and 7 bases at J, leaving 9 bases unmatched. The CDR3 nucleotides read TGTGCCATCAGTCAAGACAGGGGGGGTCGAAATGAGCAGTTCTTC. It encodes CAISQDRGGRNEQFF.

The chain uses TRBV28 and TRBJ2-7, with TRBD1 matching over 9 bases. The CDR3 runs 18 residues. Germline V gene lookup returns CDR1 MDHEN and CDR2 SYDVKM. V lost 3 bases, J lost 1 base, and 13 bases stayed unmatched. The CDR3 nucleotides are TGTGCCAGCAGTTTTCCGGGACAGGGTATTTCACCTTCCTACGAGCAGTACTTC. Its protein is CASSFPGQGISPSYEQYF.

This chain links TRBV30 with TRBJ2-1; 7 bases are shared with TRBD1. CDR3 size: 13 residues. CDR1 and CDR2 (germline): GTSNPN, SVGIG (reference sequence). Losses at the gene ends were 4 bases for V and 4 bases for J; bases not matched to a gene: 4. CDR3 in DNA: TGTGCCTGGACCGGGACAGATTACAATGAGCAGTTCTTC. Translated, it gives CAWTGTDYNEQFF.

The DNA for the CDR3 is TGTGCCAGCAGCCCTCTAGCGGGAGGTAACACAGATACGCAGTATTTT. Translated, it gives CASSPLAGGNTDTQYF. The chain links TRBV3-1 (or the pseudogene TRBV3-2) to TRBJ2-3; 11 nucleotides agree with TRBD2. The CDR3 totals 16 residues. Looked up from germline, CDR1 is LGHDT and CDR2 is YNNKEL (reference sequence). Trimming cost V 4 bases and J 2 bases; bases outside gene matches: 5.

This clone has just one count. The genes are TRBV4-3 and TRBJ2-7; TRBD1 aligns across 11 bases. Germline trimming cut 0 bases from V and 3 bases from J; bases unmatched to any gene: 7. There are 17 residues in the CDR3. Germline-derived CDR1 and CDR2 are LGHNA and YSLEER. CDR3 nucleotide sequence: TGCGCCAGCAGCCAAGAGGGGAGCGGGACAGGGGGCTACGAGCAGTACTTC. Encoded protein: CASSQEGSGTGGYEQYF.

The J gene is TRBJ2-1, the V gene TRBV7-3; tentative D call: TRBD2 (6 bases). Germline CDR1 reads SGHTA; CDR2 reads FQGTGA. The V end was cut by 5 bases, the J end by 5 bases, with 13 bases between. The CDR3 has 14 residues. CDR3 nucleotides: TGTGCCAGCAGCCCGAACGGGGGTGACAATGAGCAGTTCTTC. Translation: CASSPNGGDNEQFF.

The chain couples TRBV5-6 to TRBJ1-2; a possible D gene is TRBD1 (6 bases). The CDR3 extends over 15 amino acids. Germline loops: CDR1 SGHDT, CDR2 YYEEEE. V was trimmed by 3 bases and J by 3 bases, leaving 15 bases between them. The CDR3 nucleotides read TGTGCCAGCAGCTGGGGGCGGGCAGGAGACTATGGCTACACCTTC. Translating it yields CASSWGRAGDYGYTF.

This chain uses TRBV10-3 with TRBJ2-7; 9 positions match TRBD1. CDR3 length: 15 residues. Trimming cost V 2 bases and J 5 bases; bases outside gene matches: 7. Germline values: CDR1 ENHRY, CDR2 SYGVKD. CDR3 loop: CAISERRQGDHEQYF. The CDR3 DNA follows: TGTGCCATCAGTGAGCGTAGACAGGGGGACCACGAGCAGTACTTC.

For this clone: The junction does not match germline at one end; this may be a read error. The V call is TRBV7-2, the J call TRBJ2-3; 7 positions match TRBD1. CDR1 and CDR2 (germline): SGHTA, FQGNSA. There are 13 residues in the CDR3. The CDR3 DNA follows: TGTGCCAGCAGCTTCGACAGGGAAGATATGCAGTATTTT. This gives the protein CASSFDREDMQYF.

The V gene is TRBV7-2, the J gene TRBJ2-7; TRBD2 agrees at 9 bases. Germline CDR1 SGHTA, CDR2 FQGNSA. The CDR3 extends over 15 amino acids. Trimming took 1 base from V and 2 from J; bases not matched to a gene: 3. CDR3 in DNA: TGTGCCAGCAGCTTAGTAGCGGGAGTGGCCTACGAGCAGTACTTC. It translates to CASSLVAGVAYEQYF.

This chain joins TRBV6-6 and TRBJ2-6; possibly TRBD2 for D (5 bases). V lost 8 bases and J lost 4, with 12 bases in between. The CDR3 contains 14 residues. The germline V gene has CDR1 MNHNY and CDR2 SVGAGI (reference sequence). CDR3 in amino acids: CASGLSGGANVLTF. Here the CDR3 DNA reads TGTGCCAGCGGGTTATCGGGGGGGGCCAACGTCCTGACTTTC.

The CDR3: CASSSRTGRYYYTF. The CDR3 DNA sequence: TGTGCCAGCAGTTCAAGGACAGGGCGGTATTACTACACCTTC. The chain has TRBV28 and TRBJ1-2, with 8 bases matching TRBD1. This CDR3 region has 14 residues. V was pared by 4 bases and J by 10 bases, with 11 bases of the junction left unmatched. Germline CDR1 MDHEN, CDR2 SYDVKM.

The chain uses TRBV30 and TRBJ1-4; 10 nucleotides agree with TRBD1. The junction had 2 bases not matched to a gene; V was cut back by 3 bases and J by 4 bases. Germline V lookup: CDR1 GTSNPN, CDR2 SVGIG (reference sequence). The CDR3 is 14 amino acids. Written as DNA, the CDR3 is TGTGCCTGGAGCCGGGACAGGGGTAATGAAAAACTGTTTTTT. This gives the protein CAWSRDRGNEKLFF.

The gene calls are TRBV7-2 and TRBJ1-6; D gene uncertain. Trimming removed 1 base from V and 10 bases from J, with 14 bases in between. From germline, CDR1 is SGHTA and CDR2 FQGNSA. This CDR3 has 15 amino acids. The CDR3 coding sequence is TGTGCCAGCAGCTTAGGATCCGGGTTGAGATCACCCCTCCACTTT. This gives the protein CASSLGSGLRSPLHF.